Below are 26 T cell receptor beta chains sequenced from a single sample in a study of OX40 agonist ivuxolimab in advanced cancers. The protocol was immunoSEQ multiplex PCR, while the TCRdb copy is restricted to in-frame clones and leaves out a portion. The table includes about 27,000 clones, around 83% detected once. The starting material was CD4+ or CD8+ T cells sorted from blood, obtained in a trial of the OX40 agonist ivuxolimab. The receptors here all came from an adult with an advanced solid tumor such as melanoma, head and neck, liver or kidney cancer.

This CDR3 is CASDVGGWTEAFF. CDR3 nucleotides: TGTGCCAGCGACGTCGGTGGTTGGACTGAAGCTTTCTTT. The chain has TRBV5-6 and TRBJ1-1, with D uncertain. CDR1 and CDR2 from the germline V gene are SGHDT and YYEEEE. The V gene lost 7 bases and the J gene lost 5 bases, with 15 bases spanning the gap. This CDR3 has 13 amino acids. The whole variable domain, filled in from reference TRBV5-6 and TRBJ1-1, reads DAGVTQSPTHLIKTRGQQVTLRCSPKSGHDTVSWYQQALGQGPQFIFQYYEEEERQRGNFPDRFSGHQFPNYSSELNVNALLLGDSALYLCASDVGGWTEAFFGQGTRLTVV.

In its sample, this clone ranks as medium-sized. The chain joins TRBV23-1 to TRBJ1-2; D might be TRBD1 (5 bases). TRBV23-1 is flagged as an ORF with uncertain function. V shed 2 bases and J shed 0 bases, with 13 bases lying between them. The CDR3 has 16 residues. The CDR3 nucleotides are TGCGCCAGCAGTCAAGGGGCCCGGTCGACTAACTATGGCTACACCTTC. It translates to CASSQGARSTNYGYTF.

The V and J genes are TRBV7-9 and TRBJ2-5, with 8 bases identical to TRBD1. The length of the CDR3 is 15 residues. Germline V gene data show CDR1 as SEHNR and CDR2 as FQNEAQ (reference sequence). The trim removed 5 bases at V and 3 bases at J, leaving 8 bases unmatched. CDR3 protein: CASSAADRAKETQYF. As DNA, the CDR3 is TGTGCCAGCAGCGCCGCGGACAGGGCCAAAGAGACCCAGTACTTC. The full variable domain, with the rest looked up from reference TRBV7-9 and TRBJ2-5, is DTGVSQNPRHKITKRGQNVTFRCDPISEHNRLYWYRQTLGQGPEFLTYFQNEAQLEKSRLLSDRFSAERPKGSFSTLEIQRTEQGDSAMYLCASSAADRAKETQYFGPGTRLLVL.

V is TRBV29-1 and J is TRBJ2-7, with 7 bases lining up with TRBD1. Germline V gives CDR1 SQVTM, CDR2 ANQGSEA. J gave up 0 bases and V 6 bases, and 11 bases lay outside the gene matches. CDR3 size: 15 residues. The CDR3 DNA follows: TGCAGCGTCCCCGGGGCAACAGGGGACTCCTACGAGCAGTACTTC. This translates into CSVPGATGDSYEQYF.

V is TRBV5-6 and J is TRBJ1-2; no clear D gene. CDR1 SGHDT and CDR2 YYEEEE come from the germline V gene. The CDR3 extends over 14 amino acids. V lost 4 bases, J lost 4 bases, and 14 bases lay in between. CDR3 coding DNA: TGTGCCAGCAGCACTACGAATCAAGGCTATGGCTACACCTTC. Protein product: CASSTTNQGYGYTF.

This sequence joins TRBV5-4 and TRBJ1-2; D not certain. The CDR3 totals 13 residues. From germline, CDR1 is SGHNT and CDR2 YYREEE (reference sequence). V lost 5 bases and J lost 4, with 12 bases in between. CDR3 nucleotides: TGTGCCAGCAGTTTAGGACCGTCCTATGGCTACACCTTC. It is translated as CASSLGPSYGYTF.

The V and J genes are TRBV9 and TRBJ1-1, with 7 bases fitting TRBD1. CDR1 is SGDLS, CDR2 YYNGEE, per germline. V lost 4 bases to trimming and J lost 3 bases; unmatched junction nucleotides: 9. The CDR3 extends over 15 amino acids. CDR3 in amino acids: CASSTGQVPHTEAFF. The CDR3 region has the DNA TGTGCCAGCAGCACCGGACAGGTCCCGCACACTGAAGCTTTCTTT.

In this sample, this clone turned up once. The V and J genes are TRBV2 and TRBJ2-7; TRBD2 agrees at 8 bases. In germline, CDR1 is SNHLY, CDR2 FYNNEI. The CDR3 contains 13 residues. After removal of 7 bases from V and 2 bases from J, the junction contained 4 bases not matched to a gene. This chain's CDR3 is CASTPGLAYEQYF. In nucleotides, the CDR3 is TGTGCCAGCACACCGGGACTAGCCTACGAGCAGTACTTC.

V gene TRBV6-4 combines with J gene TRBJ2-2; 11 bases fit TRBD2. Germline CDR1 is MRHNA and CDR2 is SNTAGT. V lost 2 bases, J lost 3 bases, and 5 bases stayed unmatched. The CDR3 extends over 17 amino acids. The CDR3 loop reads CASSDTSGRGDTGELFF. As DNA, the CDR3 is TGTGCCAGCAGTGACACTAGCGGGAGAGGGGACACCGGGGAGCTGTTTTTT.

The chain employs TRBV7-9 and TRBJ2-1; D may be TRBD2 (5 bases). The CDR3 covers 14 residues. V lost 1 base and J lost 7, with 11 bases in between. Germline CDR1 is SEHNR and CDR2 is FQNEAQ (reference sequence). This CDR3 is CASSLGGIRNEQFF. CDR3 coding DNA: TGTGCCAGCAGCTTAGGAGGGATACGGAATGAGCAGTTCTTC.

The chain uses TRBV18 and TRBJ2-1, with TRBD1 matching over 7 bases. The CDR3 is 14 residues long. V trimming: 3 bases; J trimming: 8 bases; junction bases outside the gene matches: 7. Germline V gene lookup returns CDR1 KGHSH and CDR2 LQKENI. CDR3 DNA sequence: TGTGCCAGCTCACCTTCGTCAGGGGGAGATGAGCAGTTCTTC. Protein product: CASSPSSGGDEQFF.

This clone was seen a few times. Other nucleotide sequences in the sample specify the same CDR3. The V gene is TRBV28, the J gene TRBJ2-7; D may be TRBD2 (7 bases). Germline V CDR1 and CDR2: MDHEN, SYDVKM. There are 14 residues in the CDR3. Trimming shortened V by 2 bases and J by 5 bases, and 13 bases separated the two germline ends. Written as DNA, the CDR3 is TGTGCCAGCAGTTTAGTCGGGGGGCAGGACGAGCAGTACTTC. Amino acid sequence: CASSLVGGQDEQYF.

The chain recombines TRBV28 with TRBJ1-6; a possible D gene is TRBD1 (5 bases). Germline V lookup: CDR1 MDHEN, CDR2 SYDVKM. The length of the CDR3 is 15 residues. V dropped 6 bases and J dropped 10 bases, with 19 bases sitting between them. The CDR3 reads CASRPGTLPKSPLHF. As DNA, the CDR3 is TGTGCCAGCAGACCCGGGACCCTCCCTAAATCACCCCTCCACTTT.

CDR3 coding DNA: TGTGCCAGCAGCCTCCCGGACAGGGCGGCTGAAGCTTTCTTT. It is translated as CASSLPDRAAEAFF. The chain is built from TRBV11-2 and TRBJ1-1, with 8 bases identical to TRBD1. This CDR3 contains 14 residues. Per germline, CDR1 SGHAT and CDR2 FQNNGV. V lost 5 bases to trimming and J lost 6 bases; unmatched junction nucleotides: 8.

In this sample, this clone turned up a few times. V and J are TRBV5-1 and TRBJ2-7, with D uncertain. CDR3 length: 13 residues. V shed 4 bases and J shed 5 bases, with 13 bases lying between them. The germline CDR1 and CDR2 sequences are SGHRS and YFSETQ. As DNA, the CDR3 is TGCGCCAGCAGCACTGGCGGCTTCAACGAGCAGTACTTC. This encodes CASSTGGFNEQYF.

The chain links TRBV6-6 to TRBJ2-3; 8 nucleotides agree with TRBD1. The trim removed 1 base at V and 4 bases at J, leaving 7 bases unmatched. The germline V gene has CDR1 MNHNY and CDR2 SVGAGI (reference sequence). This CDR3 comprises 16 residues. CDR3 nucleotide sequence: TGTGCCAGCAGTTACTTCCGACAGGGGCGGCCAGATACGCAGTATTTT. Translating it yields CASSYFRQGRPDTQYF.

The gene calls are TRBV19 and TRBJ1-1; 7 bases agree with TRBD1. CDR3 length equals 14 residues. The J segment lost 0 bases and the V segment lost 4 bases, leaving 2 bases of the junction unmatched. Looked up from germline, CDR1 is LNHDA and CDR2 is SQIVND (reference sequence). The CDR3 sequence: CASSRGTVNTEAFF. DNA for the CDR3: TGTGCCAGTAGTAGAGGGACAGTGAACACTGAAGCTTTCTTT.

The chain has TRBV2 and TRBJ1-1; D uncertain. Germline V gene data show CDR1 as SNHLY and CDR2 as FYNNEI. There are 12 residues in the CDR3. Trimming removed 2 bases at V and 6 bases at J, with 7 bases between. In DNA, the CDR3 is TGTGCCAGCAGTGAACCTGGGGCTGAAGCTTTCTTT. Amino acids: CASSEPGAEAFF.

The rearrangement links TRBV19 to TRBJ1-2; D might be TRBD1 (6 bases). Looked up from germline, CDR1 is LNHDA and CDR2 is SQIVND (reference sequence). The CDR3 is 14 amino acids. Trimming stripped 5 bases from V and 2 bases from J, with 12 bases between. CDR3 loop: CASSGAGENYGYTF. The DNA for the CDR3 is TGTGCCAGTAGTGGAGCAGGGGAAAACTATGGCTACACCTTC.

The V and J genes are TRBV18 and TRBJ2-2, with TRBD1 as a possible D gene (6 bases). The CDR3 has 20 residues. Between the trimmed V and J ends, which lost 3 bases and 7 bases, there was a span of 30 bases. The germline V gene encodes CDR1 KGHSH and CDR2 LQKENI. The CDR3 sequence is CASSPKMRAARGQVSGELFF. CDR3 nucleotide sequence: TGTGCCAGCTCACCGAAAATGAGGGCGGCTAGGGGACAAGTAAGCGGGGAGCTGTTTTTT.

The chain carries TRBV7-9 and TRBJ1-1; the D is unclear. CDR3 length: 12 residues. Germline V gene lookup returns CDR1 SEHNR and CDR2 FQNEAQ (reference sequence). The V end was cut by 3 bases, the J end by 8 bases, with 10 bases between. CDR3 DNA sequence: TGTGCCAGCAGCTTTGATGGGGTCGAAGCTTTCTTT. As protein: CASSFDGVEAFF.

The rearrangement uses TRBV23-1 and TRBJ2-2, with D unresolved. TRBV23-1 qualifies as an ORF whose function is uncertain. The CDR3 runs to 15 residues. V was clipped by 8 bases and J by 2 bases, with 15 bases between them. DNA for the CDR3: TGCGCCAGCCCACCAAGGGCATGTAACACCGGGGAGCTGTTTTTT. Translating it yields CASPPRACNTGELFF.

The chain is built from TRBV11-2 and TRBJ2-7, with D perhaps TRBD2 (6 bases). Germline CDR1 reads SGHAT; CDR2 reads FQNNGV. The V gene lost 3 bases and the J gene lost 2 bases, with 11 bases spanning the gap. The CDR3 is 14 amino acids. The CDR3 DNA follows: TGTGCCAGCAGCTTTGGAGGCGGGGCCTACGAGCAGTACTTC. Amino acids: CASSFGGGAYEQYF.

This clone is a singleton in its sample. The J gene is TRBJ1-4, the V gene TRBV7-9; no firm D call. This CDR3 is built from 15 residues. Per the germline V gene, CDR1 is SEHNR and CDR2 is FQNEAQ (reference sequence). V shed 4 bases and J shed 0 bases, with 9 bases lying between them. The chain's CDR3 is CASSSSGATNEKLFF. As DNA, the CDR3 is TGTGCCAGCAGCTCGTCCGGGGCAACTAATGAAAAACTGTTTTTT.

V usage is TRBV5-6 and J usage is TRBJ1-2; D may be TRBD1 (5 bases). The CDR3 consists of 13 residues. V lost 2 bases and J lost 7, with 12 bases in between. CDR1 is SGHDT, CDR2 YYEEEE, per germline. This CDR3 reads CASSFGRGFGYTF. The DNA for the CDR3 is TGTGCCAGCAGCTTCGGAAGGGGCTTTGGCTACACCTTC.

The chain combines TRBV13 with TRBJ1-6; D possibly corresponds to TRBD1 (6 bases). CDR3 length: 15 residues. Germline CDR1 and CDR2: PRHDT and FYEKMQ (reference sequence). V was shortened by 5 bases and J by 3 bases, with 11 bases between the two germline ends. CDR3 nucleotides: TGTGCCAGCAGCCCCCGGGACAACTATAATTCACCCCTCCACTTT. Translating it yields CASSPRDNYNSPLHF.